This T cell receptor (beta chain) was documented in a study of T cells in Graves' hyperthyroidism and ophthalmopathy. Regions amplified from RNA transcripts were the TCR beta CDR3 regions. HTBI primers were the set used in a first-round RT-PCR of the TCR CDR3. A single record per CDR3 protein comes from TCRdb applying MiXCR to the multiplex PCR reads. The data hold 660,000 or so distinct CDR3 sequences, with about 45% observed a single time. Study outcomes and limitations: In the blood, most expanded thyroid clonotypes above 0.001 appeared as well.

Concerning this clonotype itself: Its antigen is still unknown. Mismatch with germline at one junction end may stem from a read error.

This CDR3 region has 14 residues. Germline CDR1 reads ENHRY; CDR2 reads SYGVKD. This receptor was identified in an adult man with Graves' disease, either hyperthyroidism or ophthalmopathy (not recorded which). Sequenced input: peripheral blood or thyroid tissue (not recorded which). The rearrangement uses TRBV10-3 and TRBJ1-1; D remains ambiguous. The CDR3: CASSEGPGNTEAFF. In DNA form, the CDR3 reads TGTGCCAGCAGTGAAGGTCCAGGGAACACTGAAGCTTTCTTT.